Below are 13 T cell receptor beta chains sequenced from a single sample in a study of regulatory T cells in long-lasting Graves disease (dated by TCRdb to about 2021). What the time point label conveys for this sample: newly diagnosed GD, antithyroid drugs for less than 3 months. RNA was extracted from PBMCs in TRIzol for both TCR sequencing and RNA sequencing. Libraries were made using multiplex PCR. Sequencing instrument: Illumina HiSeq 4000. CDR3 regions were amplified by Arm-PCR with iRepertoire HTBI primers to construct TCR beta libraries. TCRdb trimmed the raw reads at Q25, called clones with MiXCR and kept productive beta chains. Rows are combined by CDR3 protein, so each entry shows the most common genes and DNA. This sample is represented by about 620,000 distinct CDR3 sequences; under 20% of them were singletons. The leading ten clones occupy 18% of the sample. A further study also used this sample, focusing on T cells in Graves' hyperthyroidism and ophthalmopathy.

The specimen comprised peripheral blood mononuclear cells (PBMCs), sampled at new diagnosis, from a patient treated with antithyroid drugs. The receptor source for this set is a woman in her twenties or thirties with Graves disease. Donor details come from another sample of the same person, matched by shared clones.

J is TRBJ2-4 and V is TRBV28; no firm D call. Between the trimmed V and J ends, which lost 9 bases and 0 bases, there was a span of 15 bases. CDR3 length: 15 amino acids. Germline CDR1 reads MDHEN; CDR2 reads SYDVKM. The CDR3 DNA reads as TGTGCCAGTGTAGACGTCAGCCTAGCCAAAAACATTCAGTACTTC. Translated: CASVDVSLAKNIQYF. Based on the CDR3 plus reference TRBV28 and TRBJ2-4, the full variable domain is DVKVTQSSRYLVKRTGEKVFLECVQDMDHENMFWYRQDPGLGLRLIYFSYDVKMKEKGDIPEGYSVSREKKERFSLILESASTNQTSMYLCASVDVSLAKNIQYFGAGTRLSVL.

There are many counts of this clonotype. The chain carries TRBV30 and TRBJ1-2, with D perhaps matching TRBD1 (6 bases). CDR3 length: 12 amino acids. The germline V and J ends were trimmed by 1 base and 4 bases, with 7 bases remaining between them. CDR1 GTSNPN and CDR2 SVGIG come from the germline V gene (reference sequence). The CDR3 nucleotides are TGTGCCTGGAGTGGGGGGGCCTATGGCTACACCTTC. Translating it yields CAWSGGAYGYTF.

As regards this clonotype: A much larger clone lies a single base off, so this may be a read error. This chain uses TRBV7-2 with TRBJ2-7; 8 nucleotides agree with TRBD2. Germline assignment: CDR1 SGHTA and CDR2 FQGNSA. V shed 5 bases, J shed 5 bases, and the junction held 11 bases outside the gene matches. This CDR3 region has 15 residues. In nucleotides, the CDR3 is TGTGCCAGCAGCCCCCCTGGACTAGCAGACCACGAGCAGTACTTC. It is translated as CASSPPGLADHEQYF.

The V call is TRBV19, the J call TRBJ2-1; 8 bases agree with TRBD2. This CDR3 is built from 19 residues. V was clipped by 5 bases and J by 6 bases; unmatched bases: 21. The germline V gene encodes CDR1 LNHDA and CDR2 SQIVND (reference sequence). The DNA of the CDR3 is TGTGCCAGTAGTCCCGGGACTAGTGGGACTATTCGTCGAGGCAATGAGCAGTTCTTC. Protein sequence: CASSPGTSGTIRRGNEQFF.

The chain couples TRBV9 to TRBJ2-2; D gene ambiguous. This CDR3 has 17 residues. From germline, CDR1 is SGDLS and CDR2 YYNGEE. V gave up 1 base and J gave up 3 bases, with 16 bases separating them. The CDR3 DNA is TGTGCCAGCAGCGTAATGAGTCGCATCCTAGACACCGGGGAGCTGTTTTTT. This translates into CASSVMSRILDTGELFF. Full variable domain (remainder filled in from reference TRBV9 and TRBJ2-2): DSGVTQTPKHLITATGQRVTLRCSPRSGDLSVYWYQQSLDQGLQFLIQYYNGEERAKGNILERFSAQQFPDLHSELNLSSLELGDSALYFCASSVMSRILDTGELFFGEGSRLTVL.

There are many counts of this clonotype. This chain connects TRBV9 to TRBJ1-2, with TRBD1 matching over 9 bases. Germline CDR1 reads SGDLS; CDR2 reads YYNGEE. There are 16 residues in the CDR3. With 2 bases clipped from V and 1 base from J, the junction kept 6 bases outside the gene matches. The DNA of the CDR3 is TGTGCCAGCAGCGTGGGACAGGGCGTTCTTAACTATGGCTACACCTTC. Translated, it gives CASSVGQGVLNYGYTF.

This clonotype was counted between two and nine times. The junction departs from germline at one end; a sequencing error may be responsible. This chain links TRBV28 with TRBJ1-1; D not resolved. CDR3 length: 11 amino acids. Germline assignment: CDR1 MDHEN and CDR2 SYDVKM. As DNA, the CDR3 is TGTGCCAGCAGCACGGTGATGGAAGCTTCCTTT. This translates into CASSTVMEASF.

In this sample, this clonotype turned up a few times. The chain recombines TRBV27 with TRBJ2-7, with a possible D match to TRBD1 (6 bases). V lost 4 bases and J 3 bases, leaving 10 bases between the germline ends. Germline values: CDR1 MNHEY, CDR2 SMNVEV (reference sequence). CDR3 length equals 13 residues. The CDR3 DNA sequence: TGTGCCAGCAGTTCGCAGGGGCTCTACGAGCAGTACTTC. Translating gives CASSSQGLYEQYF.

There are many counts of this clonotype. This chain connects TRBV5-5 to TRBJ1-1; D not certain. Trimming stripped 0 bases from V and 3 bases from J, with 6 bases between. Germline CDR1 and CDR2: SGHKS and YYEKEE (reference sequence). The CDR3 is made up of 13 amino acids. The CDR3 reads CASSLGWDTEAFF. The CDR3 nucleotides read TGTGCCAGCAGCTTGGGCTGGGACACTGAAGCTTTCTTT.

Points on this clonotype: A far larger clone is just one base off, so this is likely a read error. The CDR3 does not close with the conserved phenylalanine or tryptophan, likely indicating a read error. Written as DNA, the CDR3 is TGTGCCAGCAGTTTACTACCAGAGTTGAACACTGAAGCTTTCCTT. Its protein product is CASSLLPELNTEAFL. The chain uses TRBV12-3 or TRBV12-4 and TRBJ1-1; unclear D gene. The CDR3 sequence is 15 residues long. V dropped 2 bases and J dropped 0 bases, with 10 bases sitting between them.

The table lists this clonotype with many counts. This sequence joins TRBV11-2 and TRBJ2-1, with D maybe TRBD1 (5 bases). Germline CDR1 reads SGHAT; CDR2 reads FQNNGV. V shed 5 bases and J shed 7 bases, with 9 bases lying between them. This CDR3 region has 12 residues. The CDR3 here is CASSTQDNEQFF. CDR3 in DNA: TGTGCCAGCAGCACACAGGATAATGAGCAGTTCTTC.

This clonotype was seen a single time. CDR3 nucleotides: TGTGCCAGCTCATCGACAGGGCCCCTAGCCAAAAACATTCAGTACTTC. Translated, it gives CASSSTGPLAKNIQYF. The chain employs TRBV18 and TRBJ2-4, with TRBD1 matching over 7 bases. Trimming removed 5 bases from V and 0 bases from J; junction bases left unmatched: 7. The germline CDR1 and CDR2 sequences are KGHSH and LQKENI. The CDR3 spans 16 residues.

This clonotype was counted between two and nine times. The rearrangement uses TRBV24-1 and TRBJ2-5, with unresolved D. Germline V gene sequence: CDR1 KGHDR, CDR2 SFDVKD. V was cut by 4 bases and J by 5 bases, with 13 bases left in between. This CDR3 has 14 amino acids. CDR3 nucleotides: TGTGCCACCAGTGACCCCCCCCGTTCGGAGACCCAGTACTTC. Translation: CATSDPPRSETQYF.